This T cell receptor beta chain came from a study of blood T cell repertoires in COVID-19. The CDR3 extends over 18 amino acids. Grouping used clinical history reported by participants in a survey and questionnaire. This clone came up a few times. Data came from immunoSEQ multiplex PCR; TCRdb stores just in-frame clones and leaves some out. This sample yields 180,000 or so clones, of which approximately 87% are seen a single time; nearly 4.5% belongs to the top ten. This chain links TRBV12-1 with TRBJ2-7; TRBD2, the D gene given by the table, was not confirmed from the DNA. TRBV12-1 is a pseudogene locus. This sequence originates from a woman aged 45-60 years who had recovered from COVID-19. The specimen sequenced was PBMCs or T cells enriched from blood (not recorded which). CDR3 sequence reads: CASPMDPPPTSGIYEQYV. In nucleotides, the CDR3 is TGTGCCAGCCCCATGGATCCCCCACCCACTAGCGGGATCTACGAGCAGTACGTC.